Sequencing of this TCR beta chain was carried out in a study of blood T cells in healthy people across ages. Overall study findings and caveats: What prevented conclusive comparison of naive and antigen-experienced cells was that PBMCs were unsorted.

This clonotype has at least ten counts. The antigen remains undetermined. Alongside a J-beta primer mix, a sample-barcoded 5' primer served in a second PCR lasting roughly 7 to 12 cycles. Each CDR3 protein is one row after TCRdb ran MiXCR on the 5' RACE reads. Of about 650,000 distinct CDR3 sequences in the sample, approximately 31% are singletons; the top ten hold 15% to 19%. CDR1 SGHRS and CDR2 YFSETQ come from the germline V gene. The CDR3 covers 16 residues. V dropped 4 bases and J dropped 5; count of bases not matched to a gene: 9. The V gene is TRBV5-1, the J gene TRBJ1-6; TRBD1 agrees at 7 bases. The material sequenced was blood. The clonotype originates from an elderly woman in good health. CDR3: CASSPRPQGNNSPLHF. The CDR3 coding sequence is TGCGCCAGCAGCCCGCGACCACAGGGGAATAATTCACCCCTCCACTTT.